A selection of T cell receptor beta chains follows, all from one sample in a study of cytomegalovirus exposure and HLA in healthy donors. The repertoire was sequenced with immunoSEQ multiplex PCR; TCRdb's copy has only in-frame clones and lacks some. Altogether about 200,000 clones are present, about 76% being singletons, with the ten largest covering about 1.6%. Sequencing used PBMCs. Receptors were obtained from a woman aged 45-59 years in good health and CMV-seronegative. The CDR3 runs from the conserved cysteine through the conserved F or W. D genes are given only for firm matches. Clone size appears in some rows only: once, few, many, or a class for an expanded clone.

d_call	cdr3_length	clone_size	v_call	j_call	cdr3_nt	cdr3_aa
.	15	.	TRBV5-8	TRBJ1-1	TGTGCCAGCAGCTTGGAGGGACACAGGAACACTGAAGCTTTCTTT	CASSLEGHRNTEAFF
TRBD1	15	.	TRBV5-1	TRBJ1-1	TGCGCCAGCAGCAGCTTGGGGGGGCAGGGGGCTCAAGCTTTCTTT	CASSSLGGQGAQAFF
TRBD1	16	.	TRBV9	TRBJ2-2	TGTGCCAGCAGCCTTTGGGACAGGTCGTTTGCCGGGGAGCTGTTTTTT	CASSLWDRSFAGELFF
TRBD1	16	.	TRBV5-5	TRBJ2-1	TGTGCCAGCAGCTTATCGGGACAGGGGACCTACAATGAGCAGTTCTTC	CASSLSGQGTYNEQFF
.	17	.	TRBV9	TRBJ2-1	TGTGCCAGCAGCGTAGCTGATAGACTAGTTAACTACAATGAGCAGTTCTTC	CASSVADRLVNYNEQFF
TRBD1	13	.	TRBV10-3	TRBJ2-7	TGTGCCATCAGCCGGGACAGGTCGAACGAGCAGTACTTC	CAISRDRSNEQYF
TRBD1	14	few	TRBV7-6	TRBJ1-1	TGTGCCAGCAGCTTAGGAGGGGGCACGACTGAAGCTTTCTTT	CASSLGGGTTEAFF
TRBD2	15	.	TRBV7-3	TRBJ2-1	TGTGCCAGCAGCTACCTAGCGGGGGGGAGCATTGAGCAGTTCTTC	CASSYLAGGSIEQFF
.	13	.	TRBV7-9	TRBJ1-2	TGTGCCAGCAGCGAGACAGTCGACTATGGCTACACCTTC	CASSETVDYGYTF
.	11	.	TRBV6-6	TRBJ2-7	TGTGCCAGCAGTGCCGAGGACGAGCAGTACTTC	CASSAEDEQYF
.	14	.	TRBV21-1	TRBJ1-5	TGTGCCAGCAGCTTCCGGGTCCATCGCCAGCCCCAGCATTTT	CASSFRVHRQPQHF
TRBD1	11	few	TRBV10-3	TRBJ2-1	TGTGCCATCAGTGGGGGACAGCGCCAGTTCTTC	CAISGGQRQFF
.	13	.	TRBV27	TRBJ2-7	TGTGCCAGCAGTGTCGGGATTGCCTACGAGCAGTACTTC	CASSVGIAYEQYF
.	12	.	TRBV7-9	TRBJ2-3	TGTGCCAGCAGCTCTAGTGGAGATACGCAGTATTTT	CASSSSGDTQYF
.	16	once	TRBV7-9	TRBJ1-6	TGTGCCAGCAGCGATACAAACAGGGCTAATAGGTCACCCCTCCACTTT	CASSDTNRANRSPLHF
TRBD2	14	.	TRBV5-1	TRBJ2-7	TGCGCCAGCAGCTCGAGCGGGAGGGCCTTCGAGCAGTACTTC	CASSSSGRAFEQYF
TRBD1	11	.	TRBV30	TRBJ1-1	TGTGCCTGGCGTACAGGGGGTTTGGCTTTCTTT	CAWRTGGLAFF
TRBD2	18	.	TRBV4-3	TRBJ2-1	TGCGCCAGCAGCCAAGCGGGGACTAGCGGGGGATCCTACAATGAGCAGTTCTTC	CASSQAGTSGGSYNEQFF
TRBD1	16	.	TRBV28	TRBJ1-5	TGTGCCAGCAGTAAAACAGGGGGCCAGTCGAATCAGCCCCAGCATTTT	CASSKTGGQSNQPQHF
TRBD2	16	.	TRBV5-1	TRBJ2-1	TGCGCCAGCAGCCCCGGACTAGTACCCTCCTACAATGAGCAGTTCTTC	CASSPGLVPSYNEQFF
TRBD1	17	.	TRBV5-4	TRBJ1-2	TGTGCCAGCAGCTTGGAGGGACAGCTATTGGCTAACTATGGCTACACCTTC	CASSLEGQLLANYGYTF
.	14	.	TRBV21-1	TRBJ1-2	TGTGCCAGCAGCAAGGGGACAGGAGGAAAGGGCTACACCTTC	CASSKGTGGKGYTF
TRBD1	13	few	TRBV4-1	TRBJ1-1	TGCGCCAGCAGCCCAGGGGGCCTGACTGAAGCTTTCTTT	CASSPGGLTEAFF
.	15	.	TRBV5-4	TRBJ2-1	TGTGCCAGCAGGCTGGGTAGCCTTCCCTACAATGAGCAGTTCTTC	CASRLGSLPYNEQFF
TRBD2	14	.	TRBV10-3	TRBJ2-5	TGTGCCATCGCCGGGACTACTTTGCGGGAGACCCAGTACTTC	CAIAGTTLRETQYF
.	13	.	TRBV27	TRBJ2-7	TGTGCCAGCACTGGAGGCGTACCCTACGAGCAGTACTTC	CASTGGVPYEQYF
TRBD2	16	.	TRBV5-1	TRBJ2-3	TGCGCCAGCAGCTTGGCGGGTAGCGGGGGGGCCGATACGCAGTATTTT	CASSLAGSGGADTQYF
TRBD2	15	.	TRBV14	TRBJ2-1	TGTGCCAGCAGCAAATCGGGGGGGAATTACAATGAGCAGTTCTTC	CASSKSGGNYNEQFF
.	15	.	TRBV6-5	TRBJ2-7	TGTGCCAGCAGTTATTACGGCAGTAGGAGGAACGAGCAGTACTTC	CASSYYGSRRNEQYF
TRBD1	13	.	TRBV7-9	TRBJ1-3	TGTTCCAGCAGCTCGGACAGGGCGAACACCATATATTTT	CSSSSDRANTIYF
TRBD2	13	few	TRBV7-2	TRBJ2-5	TGTGCCAGCAGCCAGGGACTAGGAAAGACCCAGTACTTC	CASSQGLGKTQYF
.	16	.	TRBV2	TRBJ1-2	TGTGCCAGCAGGCGACGACAGGTCCTAAGTAACTATGGCTACACCTTC	CASRRRQVLSNYGYTF
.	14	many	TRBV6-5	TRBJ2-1	TGTGCCAGCAGTTACTCGGCAGGGTCGGATGAGCAGTTCTTC	CASSYSAGSDEQFF
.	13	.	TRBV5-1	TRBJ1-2	TGCGCCAGCAGCTTGGCCGAGTTTTATGGCTACACCTTC	CASSLAEFYGYTF
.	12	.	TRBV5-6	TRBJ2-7	TGTGCCAGCAGCTCCCCGGCCTACGAGCAGTACTTC	CASSSPAYEQYF
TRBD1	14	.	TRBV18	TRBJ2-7	TGTGCCAGCTCACCACGACAGGGATCGGGGGAGCAGTACTTC	CASSPRQGSGEQYF
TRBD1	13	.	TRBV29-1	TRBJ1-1	TGCAGCGTCACCGACAGGGGGAACACTGAAGCTTTCTTT	CSVTDRGNTEAFF
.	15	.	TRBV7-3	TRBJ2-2	TGTGCCAGCAGCCCTCACAGGGTCTCCGACGGGGAGCTGTTTTTT	CASSPHRVSDGELFF
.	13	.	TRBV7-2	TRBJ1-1	TGTGCCAGCAGCTTAAGGAGAAACACTGAAGCTTTCTTT	CASSLRRNTEAFF
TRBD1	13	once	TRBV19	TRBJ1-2	TGTGCCAGCGCCCCGACAGGGGATTATGGCTACACCTTC	CASAPTGDYGYTF